The 27 T cell receptor beta chains in this list originate from one sample, sequenced in a study of T cell responses to AZD1222 COVID-19 vaccine. Here immunoSEQ multiplex PCR was the method, and the copy in TCRdb shows in-frame clones only, minus some. Of 110,000 to 150,000 clones in the sample, just over 90% were seen once. The sequences come from peripheral blood, collected on day 0 of AZD1222 vaccination. The receptor source for this set is an adult in good health.

This clone was counted once. The chain uses TRBV18 and TRBJ1-4, with D perhaps TRBD1 (5 bases). Trimming stripped 3 bases from V and 7 bases from J, with 12 bases between. Germline assignment: CDR1 KGHSH and CDR2 LQKENI. This CDR3 has 14 residues. The CDR3 DNA reads as TGTGCCAGCTCACCTCCAGGGATAAGTGAAAAACTGTTTTTT. Its translation: CASSPPGISEKLFF. The variable domain in full, completed from reference TRBV18 and TRBJ1-4, reads NAGVMQNPRHLVRRRGQEARLRCSPMKGHSHVYWYRQLPEEGLKFMVYLQKENIIDESGMPKERFSAEFPKEGPSILRIQQVVRGDSAAYFCASSPPGISEKLFFGSGTQLSVL.

CDR3 DNA sequence: TGCGCCAGCAGCCAAGTATGGGCCTCTAATCAGCCCCAGCATTTT. Protein product: CASSQVWASNQPQHF. V is TRBV4-3 and J is TRBJ1-5; D uncertain. Trimming stripped 1 base from V and 4 bases from J, with 11 bases between. The CDR3 has 15 amino acids. The germline gives CDR1 LGHNA, CDR2 YSLEER.

This clone has just a few counts. J is TRBJ1-1 and V is TRBV9; D is unclear. CDR3 length: 14 amino acids. Germline V gene sequence: CDR1 SGDLS, CDR2 YYNGEE. Trimming took 0 bases from V and 5 from J, leaving 11 bases between them. CDR3 amino acids: CASSVGPLETEAFF. The CDR3 bases are TGTGCCAGCAGCGTAGGTCCGTTGGAGACTGAAGCTTTCTTT.

This clone was detected only once. The chain carries TRBV7-9 and TRBJ1-6; D not resolved. Trimming took 4 bases from V and 15 from J, leaving 16 bases between them. The CDR3 has 13 residues. Germline V gene lookup returns CDR1 SEHNR and CDR2 FQNEAQ (reference sequence). The chain's CDR3 is CASSSPLSKGLHF. DNA of the CDR3: TGTGCCAGCAGCTCCCCATTGTCCAAAGGCCTCCACTTT. Full variable domain (missing parts from reference TRBV7-9 and TRBJ1-6): DTGVSQNPRHKITKRGQNVTFRCDPISEHNRLYWYRQTLGQGPEFLTYFQNEAQLEKSRLLSDRFSAERPKGSFSTLEIQRTEQGDSAMYLCASSSPLSKGLHFGNGTRLTVT.

This chain links TRBV7-3 with TRBJ1-1; weak D call: TRBD1 (5 bases). From germline, CDR1 is SGHTA and CDR2 FQGTGA. The CDR3 loop spans 15 amino acids. Trimming left V 3 bases short and J 2 bases short, with 13 bases between. CDR3 loop: CASSFLGENNTEAFF. CDR3 nucleotides: TGTGCCAGCAGCTTTCTGGGGGAGAACAACACTGAAGCTTTCTTT.

V usage is TRBV5-1 and J usage is TRBJ2-7; D is uncertain. CDR1 and CDR2 from the germline V gene are SGHRS and YFSETQ. This CDR3 is built from 14 residues. V lost 2 bases to trimming and J lost 0 bases, with 9 bases between them. The CDR3 bases are TGCGCCAGCAGCTTAACCCCGGCCTCCTACGAGCAGTACTTC. Translated: CASSLTPASYEQYF. Complete variable domain (other parts from reference TRBV5-1 and TRBJ2-7): KAGVTQTPRYLIKTRGQQVTLSCSPISGHRSVSWYQQTPGQGLQFLFEYFSETQRNKGNFPGRFSGRQFSNSRSEMNVSTLELGDSALYLCASSLTPASYEQYFGPGTRLTVT.

V and J are TRBV7-8 and TRBJ1-1; TRBD1 is a possible D gene (5 bases). CDR1 is SGHVS and CDR2 is FQNEAQ in the germline V gene. V was cut by 1 base and J by 6 bases, with 15 bases left in between. The CDR3 extends over 15 amino acids. The DNA of the CDR3 is TGTGCCAGCAGCTTAGATCCAGGGAGGTCTTCTGAAGCTTTCTTT. Protein product: CASSLDPGRSSEAFF.

This chain connects TRBV4-2 to TRBJ2-3; the match to TRBD2 covers 9 bases. The length of the CDR3 is 18 residues. Per the germline V gene, CDR1 is LGHNA and CDR2 is YNFKEQ. Trimming at V came to 0 bases and at J to 2 bases, leaving 9 bases not matched to a gene. The CDR3 reads CASSQEVGERGVTDTQYF. As DNA, the CDR3 is TGTGCCAGCAGCCAAGAGGTGGGGGAGCGGGGGGTCACAGATACGCAGTATTTT.

V and J are TRBV5-6 and TRBJ1-1; D is uncertain. The V gene lost 2 bases and the J gene lost 4 bases, with 9 bases spanning the gap. CDR3 size: 13 residues. CDR1 and CDR2 (germline): SGHDT, YYEEEE. CDR3 sequence (DNA): TGTGCCAGCAGCTTTCCTCCGAGCACTGAAGCTTTCTTT. Protein product: CASSFPPSTEAFF.

V usage is TRBV5-6 and J usage is TRBJ1-1; D might be TRBD1 (5 bases). Germline values: CDR1 SGHDT, CDR2 YYEEEE. The CDR3 spans 14 residues. Trimming shortened V by 2 bases and J by 2 bases, and 10 bases separated the two germline ends. The chain's CDR3 is CASSFVGGNTEAFF. The DNA for the CDR3 is TGTGCCAGCAGCTTTGTCGGGGGAAACACTGAAGCTTTCTTT.

The chain joins TRBV19 to TRBJ1-1; 9 nucleotides match TRBD1. The CDR3 totals 13 residues. Germline lookup yields CDR1 LNHDA and CDR2 SQIVND (reference sequence). J gave up 9 bases and V 5 bases, and 7 bases lay outside the gene matches. The CDR3 is CASSSDRGSKAFF. The CDR3 bases are TGTGCCAGTAGTTCTGACAGGGGGTCTAAAGCTTTCTTT.

V usage is TRBV7-2 and J usage is TRBJ1-5; the D gene is possibly TRBD1 (5 bases). CDR1 SGHTA and CDR2 FQGNSA come from the germline V gene. V lost 1 base to trimming and J lost 9 bases, with 19 bases between them. CDR3 length equals 16 residues. Here the CDR3 DNA reads TGTGCCAGCAGCTTAGGTCCGGGACCCTCGTTCGGGCCCCAGCATTTT. Its translation: CASSLGPGPSFGPQHF.

The V and J genes are TRBV24-1 and TRBJ2-5; TRBD1 matches at 7 bases. CDR1 is KGHDR, CDR2 SFDVKD, per germline. The CDR3 consists of 14 residues. V lost 5 bases to trimming and J lost 1 base; unmatched junction nucleotides: 3. CDR3 sequence reads: CATSGQGVQETQYF. CDR3 sequence (DNA): TGTGCCACCAGTGGACAGGGAGTCCAAGAGACCCAGTACTTC.

The CDR3 region is CASKSGTGGGYQPQHF. The DNA of the CDR3 is TGTGCCAGTAAATCGGGGACAGGGGGCGGTTATCAGCCCCAGCATTTT. The chain links TRBV19 to TRBJ1-5; TRBD1 aligns across 12 bases. V shed 7 bases, J shed 5 bases, and the junction held 9 bases outside the gene matches. This CDR3 is built from 16 residues. The germline CDR1 and CDR2 sequences are LNHDA and SQIVND (reference sequence).

This chain joins TRBV28 and TRBJ2-1; D is perhaps TRBD2 (5 bases). CDR3 size: 12 residues. Germline V lookup: CDR1 MDHEN, CDR2 SYDVKM. Deletions cut 4 bases from V and 12 bases from J, with 13 bases between. The CDR3 coding sequence is TGTGCCAGCAGTTCCCCATTGGGGAGGCAGTTCTTC. Protein product: CASSSPLGRQFF.

The V gene is TRBV5-1, the J gene TRBJ1-2; D is unresolved. V dropped 0 bases and J dropped 4 bases, with 7 bases sitting between them. CDR1 is SGHRS, CDR2 YFSETQ, per germline. CDR3 length: 13 amino acids. This CDR3 reads CASSLGQSYGYTF. CDR3 bases: TGCGCCAGCAGCTTGGGGCAGTCCTATGGCTACACCTTC. The entire variable domain, with the rest obtained from reference TRBV5-1 and TRBJ1-2, is as follows: KAGVTQTPRYLIKTRGQQVTLSCSPISGHRSVSWYQQTPGQGLQFLFEYFSETQRNKGNFPGRFSGRQFSNSRSEMNVSTLELGDSALYLCASSLGQSYGYTFGSGTRLTVV.

The genes are TRBV4-1 and TRBJ2-7; D might be TRBD2 (5 bases). V was clipped by 0 bases and J by 6 bases, with 15 bases between them. Germline assignment: CDR1 MGHRA and CDR2 YSYEKL. The CDR3 loop spans 15 amino acids. The CDR3 spells CASSQEPSGEGEQYF. The CDR3 DNA sequence: TGCGCCAGCAGCCAAGAGCCCTCCGGAGAGGGCGAGCAGTACTTC.

The rearrangement links TRBV18 to TRBJ2-7; the match to TRBD2 covers 7 bases. Trimming took 3 bases from V and 5 from J; bases not matched to a gene: 10. The CDR3 sequence is 15 residues long. Germline CDR1 reads KGHSH; CDR2 reads LQKENI. CDR3 sequence (DNA): TGTGCCAGCTCACCTCAAGACGGACGGGGGGACGAGCAGTACTTC. Translating it yields CASSPQDGRGDEQYF.

V and J are TRBV7-9 and TRBJ1-3; 8 bases agree with TRBD1. Looked up from germline, CDR1 is SEHNR and CDR2 is FQNEAQ (reference sequence). V was clipped by 3 bases and J by 4 bases; unmatched bases: 5. This CDR3 has 15 residues. CDR3 DNA sequence: TGTGCCAGCAGCTTTGGCAGGGGGCTAGGAAACACCATATATTTT. Its translation is CASSFGRGLGNTIYF.

The chain links TRBV29-1 to TRBJ1-1; 7 nucleotides line up with TRBD1. From germline, CDR1 is SQVTM and CDR2 ANQGSEA. V lost 4 bases, J lost 11 bases, and 4 bases stayed unmatched. The CDR3 length is 10 residues. DNA for the CDR3: TGCAGCGTTGGAGGGACAGTTGCTTTCTTT. Amino acid sequence: CSVGGTVAFF.

This clone has only one observation. The J gene is TRBJ2-1, the V gene TRBV5-4; 9 nucleotides agree with TRBD1. The CDR3 spans 16 residues. V shed 4 bases, J shed 6 bases, and the junction held 11 bases outside the gene matches. CDR1 and CDR2 from the germline V gene are SGHNT and YYREEE (reference sequence). The CDR3, as DNA: TGTGCCAGCAGCATAGCCGGGACAGGGTCAGGCAATGAGCAGTTCTTC. Encoded protein: CASSIAGTGSGNEQFF.

The chain is built from TRBV4-1 and TRBJ1-4; no firm D call. CDR3 length: 18 amino acids. CDR1 and CDR2 (germline): MGHRA, YSYEKL. Deletions cut 4 bases from V and 5 bases from J, with 23 bases between. CDR3: CASSRLQIGVPSNEKLFF. The DNA of the CDR3 is TGCGCCAGCAGCCGCCTACAGATTGGGGTCCCCTCGAATGAAAAACTGTTTTTT.

This clone has a single count. This chain connects TRBV7-9 to TRBJ2-3, with 9 positions matching TRBD2. Germline loops: CDR1 SEHNR, CDR2 FQNEAQ (reference sequence). The CDR3 length is 15 residues. Losses at the gene ends were 0 bases for V and 5 bases for J; bases not matched to a gene: 3. Written as DNA, the CDR3 is TGTGCCAGCAGCTTAGCAGCTAGCGGGGAAGATACGCAGTATTTT. This gives the protein CASSLAASGEDTQYF.

Only one count was recorded for this clone. J is TRBJ2-7 and V is TRBV7-6, with D unclear. The CDR3 covers 14 residues. The germline gives CDR1 SGHVS, CDR2 FNYEAQ. V shed 0 bases and J shed 0 bases, with 6 bases lying between them. The CDR3 here is CASSLAAGSYEQYF. In DNA form, the CDR3 reads TGTGCCAGCAGCTTAGCTGCCGGCTCCTACGAGCAGTACTTC.

J is TRBJ1-2 and V is TRBV19; perhaps TRBD1 as D (5 bases). The CDR3 totals 13 residues. Germline V gene sequence: CDR1 LNHDA, CDR2 SQIVND (reference sequence). Trimming took off 5 bases at V and 4 bases at J, with 11 bases between the two ends. The CDR3 DNA is TGTGCCAGTAGTGCCGACAGCATCTATGGCTACACCTTC. This codes for CASSADSIYGYTF.

CDR3 sequence reads: CASSVLGGTNEKLFF. The CDR3 DNA reads as TGTGCCAGCAGCGTACTAGGGGGCACTAATGAAAAACTGTTTTTT. This chain uses TRBV9 with TRBJ1-4; 7 nucleotides match TRBD1. This CDR3 has 15 amino acids. The ends lost 1 base at V and 2 bases at J; junction bases unmatched: 2. Germline CDR1 is SGDLS and CDR2 is YYNGEE.

The chain uses TRBV30 and TRBJ1-2; D is uncertain. Germline assignment: CDR1 GTSNPN and CDR2 SVGIG (reference sequence). The CDR3 is 12 residues long. V lost 2 bases to trimming and J lost 14 bases, with 18 bases between them. The CDR3 loop is CAWSIAGGLATF. CDR3 nucleotide sequence: TGTGCCTGGAGTATCGCTGGCGGCTTAGCGACCTTC.